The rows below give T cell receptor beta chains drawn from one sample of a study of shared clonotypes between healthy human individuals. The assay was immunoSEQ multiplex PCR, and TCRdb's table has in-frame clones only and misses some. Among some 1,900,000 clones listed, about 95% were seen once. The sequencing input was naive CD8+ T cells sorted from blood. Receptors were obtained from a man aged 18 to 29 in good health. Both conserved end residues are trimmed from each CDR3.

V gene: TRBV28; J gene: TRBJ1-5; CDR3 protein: ASSTPRVDSNQPQH
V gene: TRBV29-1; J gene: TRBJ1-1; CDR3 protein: SASRGLEAF
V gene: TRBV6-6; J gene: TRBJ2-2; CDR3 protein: ASSYETGELF
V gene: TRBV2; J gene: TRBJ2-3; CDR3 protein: ASSETSGWGTDTQY
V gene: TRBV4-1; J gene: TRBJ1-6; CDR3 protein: ASSQATGSRSPLH
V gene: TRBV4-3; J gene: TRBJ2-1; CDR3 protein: ASSLLAGDEQF
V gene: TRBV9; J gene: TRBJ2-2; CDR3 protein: ASSPPLRTANTGELF
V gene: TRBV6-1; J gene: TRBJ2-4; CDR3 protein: ASSEATMGTKRY
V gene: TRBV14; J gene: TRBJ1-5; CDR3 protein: ARRNQPQH
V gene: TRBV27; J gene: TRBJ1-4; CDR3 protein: ASTRTGTNEKLF
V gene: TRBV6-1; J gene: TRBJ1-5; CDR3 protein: ASSEDGASFQPQH
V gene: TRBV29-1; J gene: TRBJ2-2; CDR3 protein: SVEDLGTSGVTGELF
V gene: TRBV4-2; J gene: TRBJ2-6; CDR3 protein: ASSQDLSAPGANVLT
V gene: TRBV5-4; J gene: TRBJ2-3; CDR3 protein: ASSPVADTDTQY
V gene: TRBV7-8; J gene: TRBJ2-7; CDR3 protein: ASSGTASGRLFEQY
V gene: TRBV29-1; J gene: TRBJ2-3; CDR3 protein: SVEAPPGRDLWTQY
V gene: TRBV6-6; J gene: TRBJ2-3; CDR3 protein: ASSSGTGVDTQY
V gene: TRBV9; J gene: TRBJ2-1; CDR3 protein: ASSTGPEQF
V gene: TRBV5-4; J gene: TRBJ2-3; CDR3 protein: ASSLLGPGRDTQY
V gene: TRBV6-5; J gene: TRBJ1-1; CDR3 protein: ASSFSDGGRTEAF
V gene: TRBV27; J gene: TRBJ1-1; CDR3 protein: ASSLSSLSTEAF
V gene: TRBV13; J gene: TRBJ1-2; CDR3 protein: ASSLGQGSGYT
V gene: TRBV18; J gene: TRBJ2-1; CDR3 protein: ASSPPGTEQF
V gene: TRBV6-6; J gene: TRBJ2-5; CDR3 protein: ASSYGAGGGETQY
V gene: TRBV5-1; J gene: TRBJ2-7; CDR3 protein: ASSPSGTEQY
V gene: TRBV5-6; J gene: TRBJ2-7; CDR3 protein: ASSLARRGVTYEQY
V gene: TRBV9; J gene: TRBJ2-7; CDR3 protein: ASSATPGQSYEQY
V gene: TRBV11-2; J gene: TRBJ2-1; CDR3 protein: ASSLGGEILNEQF
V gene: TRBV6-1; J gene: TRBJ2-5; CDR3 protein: ASSERGWGQETQY
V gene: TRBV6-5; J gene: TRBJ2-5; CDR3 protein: ASSYDYRGDQETQY
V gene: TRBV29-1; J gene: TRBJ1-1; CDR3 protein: SVDGTGGAGHEAF
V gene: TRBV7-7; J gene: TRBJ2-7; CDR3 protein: ASTQLGGWGEQY
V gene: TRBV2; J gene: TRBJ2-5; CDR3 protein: ASSEISPGRRGAETQY
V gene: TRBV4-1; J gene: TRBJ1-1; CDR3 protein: ASSHIDSEAF
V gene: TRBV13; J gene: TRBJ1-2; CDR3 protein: ASSLEGFDYGYT
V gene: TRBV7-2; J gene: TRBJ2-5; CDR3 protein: ASSLEVRESETQY
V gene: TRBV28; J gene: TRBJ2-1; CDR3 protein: ASSSPLAGGEYNEQF